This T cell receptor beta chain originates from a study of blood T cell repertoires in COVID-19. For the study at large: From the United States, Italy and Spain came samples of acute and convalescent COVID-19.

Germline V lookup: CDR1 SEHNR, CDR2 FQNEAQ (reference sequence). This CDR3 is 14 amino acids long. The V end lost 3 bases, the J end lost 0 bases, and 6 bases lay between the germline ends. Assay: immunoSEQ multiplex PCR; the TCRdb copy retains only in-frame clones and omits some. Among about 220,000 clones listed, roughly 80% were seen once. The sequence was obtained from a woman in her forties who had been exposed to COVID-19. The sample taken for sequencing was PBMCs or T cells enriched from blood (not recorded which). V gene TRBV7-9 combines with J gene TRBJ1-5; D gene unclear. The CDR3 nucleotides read TGTGCCAGCAGCTTCAGTGATAGCAATCAGCCCCAGCATTTT. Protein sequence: CASSFSDSNQPQHF.